This T cell receptor beta chain was profiled in a study of blood T cell repertoires in COVID-19. As for the study in general: There were acute and convalescent COVID-19 samples, and they came from the United States, Italy and Spain. From T cells, B-cell-depleted T cells, or PBMCs came the material, which was cDNA or gDNA.

In the authors' workflow: Counts of nucleated cells, estimated from reference gene primer amplification, were obtained. Profiling relied on immunoSEQ multiplex PCR, and the TCRdb table lists in-frame clones only, not all of them. V and J calls and clone size follow that table, whereas D and trimming were derived from the DNA. The table includes roughly 75,000 clones, approximately 90% detected once. This sequence originates from a man aged 55 to 70 with acute or convalescent COVID-19. The sequenced material came from peripheral blood.

In nucleotides, the CDR3 is TGCAGCGTAGGACAGGCAGGGATGAACACTGAAGCTTTCTTT. Its translation is CSVGQAGMNTEAFF. The chain carries TRBV29-1 and TRBJ1-1, with 7 bases aligning to TRBD1. The CDR3 extends over 14 amino acids. V trimming: 6 bases; J trimming: 0 bases; junction bases outside the gene matches: 7. Germline loops: CDR1 SQVTM, CDR2 ANQGSEA.